Below, 23 T cell receptor beta chains from the same sample are listed, as sequenced in a study of radiation and T cells in renal cell carcinoma. As to time point: blood 4 weeks post-SBRT, at nephrectomy. The treatment: 15 Gy SBRT to primary tumor, nephrectomy 4 weeks later. Data came from immunoSEQ multiplex PCR; TCRdb stores just in-frame clones and leaves some out. In the table there are 120,000 to 150,000 clones, roughly 90% of which are singletons. The material sequenced was blood, taken from a patient whose treatment included radiotherapy and nephrectomy. The receptor set was obtained from a woman between 45 and 65 years old with renal cell carcinoma.

The J gene is TRBJ2-3, the V gene TRBV29-1; a possible D gene is TRBD2 (5 bases). V lost 0 bases and J lost 8, with 15 bases in between. The CDR3 spans 14 residues. CDR1 is SQVTM, CDR2 ANQGSEA, per germline. The CDR3 reads CSVEDRVEGGTQYF. The CDR3 coding sequence is TGCAGCGTTGAAGATCGGGTTGAGGGCGGTACGCAGTATTTT.

The V call is TRBV28, the J call TRBJ1-2; TRBD1 might be the D (6 bases). CDR1 is MDHEN, CDR2 SYDVKM, per germline. Trimming cost V 8 bases and J 4 bases, with 17 bases left between them. The CDR3 runs 14 residues. The CDR3 region has the DNA TGTGCCAGCGCGGACAGCCCCTCCCTCTATGGCTACACCTTC. This translates into CASADSPSLYGYTF.

The J gene is TRBJ2-7, the V gene TRBV14; tentatively, D is TRBD2 (6 bases). V lost 4 bases, J lost 3 bases, and 16 bases lay in between. Germline lookup yields CDR1 SGHDN and CDR2 FVKESK. This CDR3 comprises 15 residues. The CDR3 loop is CASSPGVSDYYEQYF. The CDR3 DNA is TGTGCCAGCAGCCCGGGGGTCTCCGACTACTACGAGCAGTACTTC.

CDR3 coding DNA: TGTGCCAGCAGCCCCGGGGTCGGAGAAGGGCAAGAAAAACTGTTTTTT. Protein product: CASSPGVGEGQEKLFF. V gene TRBV5-4 combines with J gene TRBJ1-4; D not resolved. Germline V CDR1 and CDR2: SGHNT, YYREEE (reference sequence). This CDR3 is built from 16 residues. V was cut by 4 bases and J by 8 bases, with 21 bases left in between.

The rearrangement joins TRBV19 to TRBJ2-2, with 9 bases that match TRBD1. The CDR3 has 15 residues. Germline trimming cut 5 bases from V and 1 base from J; bases unmatched to any gene: 2. CDR1 LNHDA and CDR2 SQIVND come from the germline V gene (reference sequence). CDR3 bases: TGTGCCAGTAGTCCGGGACAGGGGAACACCGGGGAGCTGTTTTTT. Amino acids: CASSPGQGNTGELFF.

V is TRBV6-1 and J is TRBJ1-5, with D tentatively TRBD1 (5 bases). V dropped 2 bases and J dropped 5 bases, with 10 bases sitting between them. The CDR3 runs to 14 residues. Per germline, CDR1 MNHNS and CDR2 SASEGT. CDR3 in DNA: TGTGCCAGCAGTGAATGGCGAGGGGATCAGCCCCAGCATTTT. Protein: CASSEWRGDQPQHF.

J is TRBJ2-5 and V is TRBV5-1, with a weak D call TRBD1 (6 bases). Germline V gene sequence: CDR1 SGHRS, CDR2 YFSETQ. CDR3 length equals 15 residues. The V end was cut by 2 bases, the J end by 2 bases, with 13 bases between. CDR3 residues: CASSLTGLGQETQYF. Here the CDR3 DNA reads TGCGCCAGCAGCTTAACAGGGTTAGGACAAGAGACCCAGTACTTC.

V gene TRBV28 combines with J gene TRBJ2-5; maybe TRBD1 (6 bases). Germline V gene lookup returns CDR1 MDHEN and CDR2 SYDVKM. Trimming took 5 bases from V and 2 from J, leaving 18 bases between them. This CDR3 is 16 amino acids long. CDR3 sequence: CASSLSLDRIQETQYF. CDR3 sequence (DNA): TGTGCCAGCAGTCTATCTCTGGACAGAATTCAAGAGACCCAGTACTTC.

This chain links TRBV5-1 with TRBJ2-5; a possible D gene is TRBD1 (5 bases). Trimming left V 3 bases short and J 1 base short, with 16 bases between. The CDR3 loop spans 16 amino acids. Germline values: CDR1 SGHRS, CDR2 YFSETQ. In DNA form, the CDR3 reads TGCGCCAGCAGCTCGGGTTCCCAGGGTCCCCAAGAGACCCAGTACTTC. It encodes CASSSGSQGPQETQYF.

The chain links TRBV6-6 to TRBJ2-5; D may correspond to TRBD1 or TRBD2 (5 bases each). V was shortened by 2 bases and J by 4 bases, with 17 bases between the two germline ends. CDR1 is MNHNY, CDR2 SVGAGI, per germline (reference sequence). The CDR3 is 16 residues long. The CDR3 reads CASSYPPGATPETQYF. Written as DNA, the CDR3 is TGTGCCAGCAGTTACCCCCCCGGGGCTACACCAGAGACCCAGTACTTC.

This chain uses TRBV5-3 with TRBJ2-1; possible D gene TRBD1, 6 bases. TRBV5-3 is labeled an ORF, and its function is uncertain. The CDR3 extends over 12 amino acids. V shed 4 bases and J shed 14 bases, with 16 bases lying between them. The CDR3 loop is CARSPDRSHEFF. For the CDR3, the DNA is TGTGCCAGAAGCCCCGACAGGTCTCACGAGTTCTTC.

The chain recombines TRBV5-4 with TRBJ1-2, with 9 bases matching TRBD1. The CDR3 is made up of 15 amino acids. The germline V gene has CDR1 SGHNT and CDR2 YYREEE (reference sequence). Trimming at V came to 2 bases and at J to 6 bases, leaving 8 bases not matched to a gene. CDR3 coding DNA: TGTGCCAGCAGCTTTGGGGGACAGGGTGAGGATGGCTACACCTTC. Its protein product is CASSFGGQGEDGYTF.

The chain links TRBV7-2 to TRBJ2-5; D is possibly TRBD1 (5 bases). The germline V gene encodes CDR1 SGHTA and CDR2 FQGNSA. The ends were cut back, 1 base at V and 3 bases at J, with 9 bases in the middle. The length of the CDR3 is 14 residues. The CDR3 coding sequence is TGTGCCAGCAGCTTAGGACAGTGGGAAGAGACCCAGTACTTC. Translated: CASSLGQWEETQYF.

This chain joins TRBV6-5 and TRBJ2-1; weak D call: TRBD1 (5 bases). This CDR3 is 12 amino acids long. Deletions cut 7 bases from V and 10 bases from J, with 14 bases between. In germline, CDR1 is MNHEY, CDR2 SVGAGI. CDR3 DNA sequence: TGTGCCAGCACTGCAGGGCTGGACGAGCAGTTCTTC. Protein product: CASTAGLDEQFF.

The gene calls are TRBV2 and TRBJ1-1; D not certain. In germline, CDR1 is SNHLY, CDR2 FYNNEI. Trimming took 5 bases from V and 6 from J, leaving 16 bases between them. The CDR3 consists of 14 residues. The CDR3 DNA reads as TGTGCCAGCAGTATGAGGCCCGGTACGGCTGAAGCTTTCTTT. Protein: CASSMRPGTAEAFF.

The chain employs TRBV15 and TRBJ1-4, with D perhaps matching TRBD1 (5 bases). From germline, CDR1 is LNHNV and CDR2 YYDKDF (reference sequence). The CDR3 totals 15 residues. Trimming cost V 5 bases and J 4 bases, with 14 bases left between them. Written as DNA, the CDR3 is TGTGCCACCAGCTTCCGGGACGACTATAATGAAAAACTGTTTTTT. This gives the protein CATSFRDDYNEKLFF. The full variable domain, in which reference TRBV15 and TRBJ1-4 provide the parts outside the CDR3, is DAMVIQNPRYQVTQFGKPVTLSCSQTLNHNVMYWYQQKSSQAPKLLFHYYDKDFNNEADTPDNFQSRRPNTSFCFLDIRSPGLGDTAMYLCATSFRDDYNEKLFFGSGTQLSVL.

The rearrangement joins TRBV6-1 to TRBJ2-3; no firm D call. V was trimmed by 2 bases and J by 1 base, leaving 10 bases between them. The CDR3 runs 15 residues. Germline V gene data show CDR1 as MNHNS and CDR2 as SASEGT. The CDR3 bases are TGTGCCAGCAGTGAACTCCCTTTGGGCACAGATACGCAGTATTTT. The encoded protein is CASSELPLGTDTQYF.

This chain links TRBV18 with TRBJ1-3, with 9 bases fitting TRBD1. The junction had 3 bases not matched to a gene; V was cut back by 2 bases and J by 4 bases. Germline CDR1 is KGHSH and CDR2 is LQKENI. The CDR3 totals 15 residues. The DNA of the CDR3 is TGTGCCAGCTCACCAGGGACAGGGAACGGAAACACCATATATTTT. Protein sequence: CASSPGTGNGNTIYF.

The chain couples TRBV18 to TRBJ1-5, with D possibly being TRBD1 (5 bases). V dropped 3 bases and J dropped 6 bases, with 12 bases sitting between them. This CDR3 spans 14 amino acids. CDR1 and CDR2 from the germline V gene are KGHSH and LQKENI. As DNA, the CDR3 is TGTGCCAGCTCACCGAGAAGGGGATTTCAGCCCCAGCATTTT. Translation gives CASSPRRGFQPQHF. Full variable domain (missing parts from reference TRBV18 and TRBJ1-5): NAGVMQNPRHLVRRRGQEARLRCSPMKGHSHVYWYRQLPEEGLKFMVYLQKENIIDESGMPKERFSAEFPKEGPSILRIQQVVRGDSAAYFCASSPRRGFQPQHFGDGTRLSIL.

The chain joins TRBV11-2 to TRBJ2-7, with D uncertain. Per the germline V gene, CDR1 is SGHAT and CDR2 is FQNNGV. The CDR3 totals 12 residues. Trimming left V 6 bases short and J 5 bases short, with 11 bases between. CDR3 bases: TGTGCCAGCAGTTATTATACCCACGAGCAGTACTTC. It codes for CASSYYTHEQYF.

The chain employs TRBV29-1 and TRBJ2-5; D possibly corresponds to TRBD1 (6 bases). The V and J ends lost 4 bases and 1 base respectively, with 16 bases between them. The CDR3 runs 15 residues. Germline CDR1 and CDR2: SQVTM and ANQGSEA. CDR3 bases: TGCAGCGTTGCCCCAACGCCGACAGGCCAAGAGACCCAGTACTTC. As protein: CSVAPTPTGQETQYF.

This clone appeared a few times. This chain uses TRBV9 with TRBJ2-2; the D gene is possibly TRBD2 (5 bases). The CDR3 covers 15 residues. Germline V gives CDR1 SGDLS, CDR2 YYNGEE. V was clipped by 6 bases and J by 9 bases, with 21 bases between them. CDR3 sequence reads: CASNVDSSGSRELFF. For the CDR3, the DNA is TGTGCCAGCAACGTGGACTCGAGCGGATCCCGGGAGCTGTTTTTT.

This clone showed up just once. The chain is built from TRBV19 and TRBJ1-1; D might be TRBD1 (6 bases). CDR3 length: 14 residues. Trimming removed 9 bases at V and 5 bases at J, with 19 bases between. Germline assignment: CDR1 LNHDA and CDR2 SQIVND (reference sequence). The CDR3 reads CASSYTGGETEAFF. The CDR3 nucleotides are TGTGCCAGCAGTTATACGGGGGGCGAAACTGAAGCTTTCTTT.